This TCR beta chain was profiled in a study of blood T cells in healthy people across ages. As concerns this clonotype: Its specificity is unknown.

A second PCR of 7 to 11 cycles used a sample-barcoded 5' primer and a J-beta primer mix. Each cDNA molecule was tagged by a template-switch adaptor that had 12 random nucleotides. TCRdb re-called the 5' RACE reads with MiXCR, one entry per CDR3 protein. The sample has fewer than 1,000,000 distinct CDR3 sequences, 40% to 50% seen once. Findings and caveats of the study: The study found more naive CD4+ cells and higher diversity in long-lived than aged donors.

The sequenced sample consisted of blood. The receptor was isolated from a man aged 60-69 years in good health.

The CDR3 region has the DNA TGTGCCAGCAGCTTGGGAGCACAGGGAAGCCACTATGGCTACACCTTC. Amino acids: CASSLGAQGSHYGYTF. The gene calls are TRBV3-1 and TRBJ1-2, with a possible D match to TRBD1 (6 bases). Per germline, CDR1 LGHDT and CDR2 YNNKEL (reference sequence). V shed 5 bases and J shed 3 bases, with 19 bases lying between them. The length of the CDR3 is 16 residues.